Listed below are T cell receptor beta chains from one sample, sequenced in a study of blood T cell repertoires in COVID-19. Profiling relied on immunoSEQ multiplex PCR, and the TCRdb table lists in-frame clones only, not all of them. The data contain some 220,000 clones, 92% of them singletons. Sequenced sample: peripheral blood. These receptors came from a man under 40 with COVID-19, enrolled during active disease. CDR3s include the opening cysteine and the closing phenylalanine or tryptophan. The order of the fields is clone size, D gene, V gene, J gene, CDR3 protein, CDR3 DNA. The D gene is left open where the match is weak. Size is stated for part of the rows, as once, few or many counts, or as a class when the clone is expanded.

clone_size: NA; d_call: NA; v_call: TRBV12-3/TRBV12-4; j_call: TRBJ1-2; cdr3_aa: CASSLILYGYTF; cdr3_nt: TGTGCCAGCAGTTTAATTCTCTATGGCTACACCTTC
clone_size: NA; d_call: NA; v_call: TRBV10-3; j_call: TRBJ1-6; cdr3_aa: CAISESSRQTQNSPLHF; cdr3_nt: TGTGCCATCAGTGAGTCAAGCAGGCAGACCCAGAATTCACCCCTCCACTTT
clone_size: few; d_call: NA; v_call: TRBV7-9; j_call: TRBJ2-7; cdr3_aa: CASSSKQGSYEQYF; cdr3_nt: TGTGCCAGCAGCTCGAAACAGGGCTCCTACGAGCAGTACTTC
clone_size: NA; d_call: NA; v_call: TRBV12-3/TRBV12-4; j_call: TRBJ1-1; cdr3_aa: CASSFLGDTEAFF; cdr3_nt: TGTGCCAGCAGTTTTTTAGGGGACACTGAAGCTTTCTTT
clone_size: NA; d_call: NA; v_call: TRBV5-5; j_call: TRBJ1-1; cdr3_aa: CASSLGVNTEAFF; cdr3_nt: TGTGCCAGCAGCTTGGGAGTGAACACTGAAGCTTTCTTT
clone_size: NA; d_call: NA; v_call: TRBV13; j_call: TRBJ1-2; cdr3_aa: CASNPQGLGYTF; cdr3_nt: TGTGCCAGTAACCCACAGGGCCTTGGCTACACCTTC
clone_size: NA; d_call: NA; v_call: TRBV7-9; j_call: TRBJ2-1; cdr3_aa: CASSLEWGGQSYNEQFF; cdr3_nt: TGTGCCAGCAGCTTAGAATGGGGGGGCCAGTCCTACAATGAGCAGTTCTTC
clone_size: NA; d_call: TRBD1; v_call: TRBV4-1; j_call: TRBJ1-6; cdr3_aa: CASSQALNRGIVYNSPLHF; cdr3_nt: TGCGCCAGCAGCCAAGCCCTTAACAGGGGAATAGTCTATAATTCACCCCTCCACTTT
clone_size: NA; d_call: NA; v_call: TRBV18; j_call: TRBJ2-2; cdr3_aa: CASSRSVDTGELFF; cdr3_nt: TGTGCCAGCTCCAGGTCGGTGGACACCGGGGAGCTGTTTTTT
clone_size: NA; d_call: NA; v_call: TRBV3-1/TRBV3-2; j_call: TRBJ1-5; cdr3_aa: CASSQDLGVGQPQHF; cdr3_nt: TGTGCCAGCAGCCAAGATTTAGGGGTTGGACAGCCCCAGCATTTT
clone_size: few; d_call: TRBD2; v_call: TRBV3-1/TRBV3-2; j_call: TRBJ2-3; cdr3_aa: CASSQASIAGATQYF; cdr3_nt: TGTGCCAGCAGCCAAGCTTCCATAGCGGGGGCGACGCAGTATTTT
clone_size: NA; d_call: TRBD1; v_call: TRBV11-3; j_call: TRBJ2-3; cdr3_aa: CASSQGTGGLTSTDTQYF; cdr3_nt: TGTGCCAGCAGCCAAGGGACAGGAGGCCTTACTAGCACAGATACGCAGTATTTT
clone_size: NA; d_call: NA; v_call: TRBV5-4; j_call: TRBJ1-1; cdr3_aa: CASSLERVNTEAFF; cdr3_nt: TGTGCCAGCAGCTTGGAGCGGGTGAACACTGAAGCTTTCTTT
clone_size: NA; d_call: NA; v_call: TRBV2; j_call: TRBJ1-3; cdr3_aa: CASSLQSFSGNTIYF; cdr3_nt: TGTGCCAGCAGCCTACAGTCTTTCTCTGGAAACACCATATATTTT
clone_size: NA; d_call: NA; v_call: TRBV6-5; j_call: TRBJ2-7; cdr3_aa: CASVIGGIEQYF; cdr3_nt: TGTGCCAGCGTAATAGGGGGTATCGAGCAGTACTTC
clone_size: NA; d_call: NA; v_call: TRBV6-1; j_call: TRBJ1-2; cdr3_aa: CASSDDLRDNYGYTF; cdr3_nt: TGTGCCAGCAGTGATGATTTGAGGGATAACTATGGCTACACCTTC
clone_size: NA; d_call: NA; v_call: TRBV6-5; j_call: TRBJ2-7; cdr3_aa: CASKMSQGGHEQYF; cdr3_nt: TGTGCCAGCAAAATGAGTCAGGGGGGCCACGAGCAGTACTTC
clone_size: NA; d_call: NA; v_call: TRBV4-1; j_call: TRBJ1-1; cdr3_aa: CASSQERGGLAAFF; cdr3_nt: TGCGCCAGCAGCCAAGAGCGGGGCGGTTTGGCAGCTTTCTTT
clone_size: once; d_call: TRBD1; v_call: TRBV4-2; j_call: TRBJ2-7; cdr3_aa: CASSRDRAYEQYF; cdr3_nt: TGTGCCAGCAGCCGAGACAGGGCCTACGAGCAGTACTTC
clone_size: NA; d_call: TRBD1; v_call: TRBV30; j_call: TRBJ2-2; cdr3_aa: CAWTPRQGAVGGELFF; cdr3_nt: TGTGCCTGGACCCCAAGACAGGGGGCAGTGGGCGGGGAGCTGTTTTTT
clone_size: NA; d_call: TRBD1; v_call: TRBV7-9; j_call: TRBJ1-2; cdr3_aa: CASSLRTGTGGGYTF; cdr3_nt: TGTGCCAGCAGCTTAAGAACCGGGACAGGGGGCGGCTACACCTTC
clone_size: NA; d_call: NA; v_call: TRBV5-1; j_call: TRBJ2-1; cdr3_aa: CASSLGQVGHNEQFF; cdr3_nt: TGCGCCAGCAGCTTGGGACAGGTTGGGCACAATGAGCAGTTCTTC
clone_size: NA; d_call: NA; v_call: TRBV20-1; j_call: TRBJ2-2; cdr3_aa: CSASKTAHTGELFF; cdr3_nt: TGCAGTGCTAGTAAAACAGCCCACACCGGGGAGCTGTTTTTT
clone_size: NA; d_call: NA; v_call: TRBV29-1; j_call: TRBJ2-6; cdr3_aa: CSVEVSFSSGANVLTF; cdr3_nt: TGCAGCGTTGAGGTCTCGTTTAGCTCTGGGGCCAACGTCCTGACTTTC
clone_size: NA; d_call: TRBD2; v_call: TRBV3-1/TRBV3-2; j_call: TRBJ2-5; cdr3_aa: CASSQNSGGQETQYF; cdr3_nt: TGTGCCAGCAGCCAAAACAGCGGGGGCCAAGAGACCCAGTACTTC
clone_size: NA; d_call: TRBD1; v_call: TRBV19; j_call: TRBJ1-2; cdr3_aa: CASSIDRQGARYGYTF; cdr3_nt: TGTGCCAGTAGTATAGACCGACAGGGGGCTCGGTATGGCTACACCTTC
clone_size: NA; d_call: TRBD2; v_call: TRBV11-3; j_call: TRBJ2-3; cdr3_aa: CASSGRGGGTDTQYF; cdr3_nt: TGTGCCAGCAGCGGTCGGGGGGGTGGCACAGATACGCAGTATTTT
clone_size: few; d_call: NA; v_call: TRBV6-5; j_call: TRBJ1-6; cdr3_aa: CASNLGGVNSPLHF; cdr3_nt: TGTGCCAGCAACCTGGGGGGGGTTAATTCACCCCTCCACTTT
clone_size: NA; d_call: NA; v_call: TRBV6-5; j_call: TRBJ2-3; cdr3_aa: CASSYVTNTDTQYF; cdr3_nt: TGTGCCAGCAGTTACGTGACAAACACAGATACGCAGTATTTT
clone_size: NA; d_call: TRBD2; v_call: TRBV2; j_call: TRBJ2-3; cdr3_aa: CASSISGRSDTQYF; cdr3_nt: TGTGCCAGCAGTATTAGCGGGAGATCAGATACGCAGTATTTT
clone_size: NA; d_call: TRBD1; v_call: TRBV7-2; j_call: TRBJ2-2; cdr3_aa: CASSPRTGGNTGELFF; cdr3_nt: TGTGCCAGCAGCCCCCGGACAGGGGGCAATACCGGGGAGCTGTTTTTT
clone_size: NA; d_call: TRBD1; v_call: TRBV5-1; j_call: TRBJ1-4; cdr3_aa: CASSSQGYNEKLFF; cdr3_nt: TGCGCCAGCAGCTCACAGGGGTACAATGAAAAACTGTTTTTT
clone_size: NA; d_call: NA; v_call: TRBV11-2; j_call: TRBJ2-5; cdr3_aa: CASSLVTRQWRETQYF; cdr3_nt: TGTGCCAGCAGCTTAGTGACGAGACAGTGGCGGGAGACCCAGTACTTC
clone_size: NA; d_call: TRBD1; v_call: TRBV6-2/TRBV6-3; j_call: TRBJ1-1; cdr3_aa: CASSLGGQNTEAFF; cdr3_nt: TGTGCCAGCAGTTTAGGGGGCCAGAACACTGAAGCTTTCTTT
clone_size: NA; d_call: NA; v_call: TRBV25-1; j_call: TRBJ1-1; cdr3_aa: CASSGSMGAFF; cdr3_nt: TGTGCCAGCAGTGGAAGTATGGGCGCTTTCTTT
clone_size: NA; d_call: NA; v_call: TRBV5-1; j_call: TRBJ1-6; cdr3_aa: CASSLGWEDSPLHF; cdr3_nt: TGCGCCAGCAGCTTGGGTTGGGAGGATTCACCCCTCCACTTT
clone_size: NA; d_call: NA; v_call: TRBV7-2; j_call: TRBJ1-5; cdr3_aa: CASSSTRAGVQPQHF; cdr3_nt: TGTGCCAGCAGCTCTACCAGAGCAGGGGTTCAGCCCCAGCATTTT
clone_size: NA; d_call: TRBD1; v_call: TRBV12-3/TRBV12-4; j_call: TRBJ2-7; cdr3_aa: CASSRDSTYEQYF; cdr3_nt: TGTGCCAGCAGCCGGGACAGTACCTACGAGCAGTACTTC
clone_size: NA; d_call: NA; v_call: TRBV19; j_call: TRBJ2-3; cdr3_aa: CASRIRGSTDTQYF; cdr3_nt: TGTGCCAGTAGGATTAGGGGGAGCACAGATACGCAGTATTTT
clone_size: NA; d_call: NA; v_call: TRBV11-2; j_call: TRBJ2-3; cdr3_aa: CASSLEASGTQYF; cdr3_nt: TGTGCCAGCAGCTTAGAGGCCAGCGGTACGCAGTATTTT
clone_size: NA; d_call: NA; v_call: TRBV18; j_call: TRBJ1-1; cdr3_aa: CASSPRQGIVTEAFF; cdr3_nt: TGTGCCAGCTCACCACGGCAGGGAATTGTTACTGAAGCTTTCTTT
clone_size: NA; d_call: TRBD1; v_call: TRBV18; j_call: TRBJ1-2; cdr3_aa: CASSPARTGSYGYTF; cdr3_nt: TGTGCCAGCTCACCAGCTAGGACAGGGTCGTATGGCTACACCTTC
clone_size: NA; d_call: NA; v_call: TRBV7-2; j_call: TRBJ1-1; cdr3_aa: CASSLALGTSEAFF; cdr3_nt: TGTGCCAGCAGCTTAGCGCTAGGGACAAGTGAAGCTTTCTTT
clone_size: NA; d_call: TRBD2; v_call: TRBV5-1; j_call: TRBJ2-1; cdr3_aa: CASSGGLPSYNEQFF; cdr3_nt: TGCGCCAGCAGCGGGGGACTACCCTCCTACAATGAGCAGTTCTTC
clone_size: NA; d_call: NA; v_call: TRBV5-6; j_call: TRBJ1-4; cdr3_aa: CASSLTGSYEKLFF; cdr3_nt: TGTGCCAGCAGCTTGACAGGTTCTTATGAAAAACTGTTTTTT